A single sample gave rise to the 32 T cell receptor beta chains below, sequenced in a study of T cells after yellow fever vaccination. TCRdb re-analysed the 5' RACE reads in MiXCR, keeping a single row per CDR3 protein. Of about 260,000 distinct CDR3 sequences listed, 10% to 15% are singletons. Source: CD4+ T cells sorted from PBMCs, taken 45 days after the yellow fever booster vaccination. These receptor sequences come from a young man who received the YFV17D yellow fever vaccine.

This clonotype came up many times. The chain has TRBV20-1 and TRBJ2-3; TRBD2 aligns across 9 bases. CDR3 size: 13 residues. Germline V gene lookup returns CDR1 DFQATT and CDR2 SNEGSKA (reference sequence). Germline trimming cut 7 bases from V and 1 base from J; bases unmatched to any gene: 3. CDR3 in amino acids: CSERTSGTDTQYF. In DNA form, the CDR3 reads TGCAGTGAACGGACTAGCGGCACAGATACGCAGTATTTT.

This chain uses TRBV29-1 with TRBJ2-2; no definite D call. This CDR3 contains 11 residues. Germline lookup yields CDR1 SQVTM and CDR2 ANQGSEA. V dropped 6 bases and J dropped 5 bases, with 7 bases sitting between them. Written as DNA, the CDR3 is TGCAGCGTAGGGTGGACCGGGGAGCTGTTTTTT. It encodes CSVGWTGELFF.

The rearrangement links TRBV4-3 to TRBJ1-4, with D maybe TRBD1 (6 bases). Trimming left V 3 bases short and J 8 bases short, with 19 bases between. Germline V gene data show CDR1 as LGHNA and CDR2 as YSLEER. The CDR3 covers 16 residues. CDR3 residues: CASSQAARGAGEKLFF. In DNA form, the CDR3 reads TGCGCCAGCAGCCAGGCCGCGCGGGGGGCGGGAGAAAAACTGTTTTTT.

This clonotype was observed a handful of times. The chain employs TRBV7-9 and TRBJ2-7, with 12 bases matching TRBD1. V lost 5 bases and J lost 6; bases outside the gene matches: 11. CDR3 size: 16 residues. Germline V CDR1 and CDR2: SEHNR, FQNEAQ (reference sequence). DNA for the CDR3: TGTGCCAGCAGCCCCCCCGGTCGGGACAGGGGGCCCGAGCAGTACTTC. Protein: CASSPPGRDRGPEQYF.

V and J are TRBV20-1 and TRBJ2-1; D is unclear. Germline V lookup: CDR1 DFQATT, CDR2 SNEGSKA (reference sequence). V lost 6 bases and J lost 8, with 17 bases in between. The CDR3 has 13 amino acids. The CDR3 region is CSASSRAGHEQFF. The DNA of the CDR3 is TGCAGTGCGTCGTCGAGAGCTGGACATGAGCAGTTCTTC.

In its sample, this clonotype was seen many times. The CDR3 spells CASSLDRDSHEQYF. Written as DNA, the CDR3 is TGTGCCAGCAGCCTCGACAGGGATTCCCACGAGCAGTACTTC. The gene calls are TRBV7-3 and TRBJ2-7; TRBD1 matches at 7 bases. Trimming cost V 5 bases and J 5 bases; bases outside gene matches: 9. The germline CDR1 and CDR2 sequences are SGHTA and FQGTGA. The CDR3 length is 14 residues. Combining the CDR3 with reference TRBV7-3 and TRBJ2-7 gives the whole variable domain GAGVSQTPSNKVTEKGKYVELRCDPISGHTALYWYRQSLGQGPEFLIYFQGTGAADDSGLPNDRFFAVRPEGSVSTLKIQRTERGDSAVYLCASSLDRDSHEQYFGPGTRLTVT.

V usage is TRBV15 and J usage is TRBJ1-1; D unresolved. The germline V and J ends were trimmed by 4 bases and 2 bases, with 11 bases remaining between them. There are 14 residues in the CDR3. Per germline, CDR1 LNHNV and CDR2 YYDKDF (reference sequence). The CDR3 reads CATSNGVANTEAFF. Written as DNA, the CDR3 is TGTGCCACCAGCAACGGGGTGGCCAACACTGAAGCTTTCTTT.

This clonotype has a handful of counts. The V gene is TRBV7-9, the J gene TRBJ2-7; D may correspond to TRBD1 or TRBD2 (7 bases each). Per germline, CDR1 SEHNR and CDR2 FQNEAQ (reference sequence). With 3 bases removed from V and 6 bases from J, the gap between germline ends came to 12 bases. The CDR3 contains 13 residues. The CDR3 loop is CASSLQGGLEQYF. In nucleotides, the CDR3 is TGTGCCAGCAGCTTGCAGGGGGGGCTCGAGCAGTACTTC.

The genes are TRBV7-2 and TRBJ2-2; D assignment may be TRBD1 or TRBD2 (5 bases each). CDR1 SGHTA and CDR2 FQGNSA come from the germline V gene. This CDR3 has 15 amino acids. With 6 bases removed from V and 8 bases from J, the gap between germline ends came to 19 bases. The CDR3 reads CASRPGTPIVGELFF. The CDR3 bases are TGTGCCAGCAGACCTGGGACCCCTATTGTGGGGGAGCTGTTTTTT.

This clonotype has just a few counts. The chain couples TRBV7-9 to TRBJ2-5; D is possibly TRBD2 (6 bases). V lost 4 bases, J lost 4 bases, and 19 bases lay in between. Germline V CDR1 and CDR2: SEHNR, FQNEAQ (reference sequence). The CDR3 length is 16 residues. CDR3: CASSWRLVAAGETQYF. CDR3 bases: TGTGCCAGCAGCTGGCGCCTAGTAGCGGCGGGAGAGACCCAGTACTTC.

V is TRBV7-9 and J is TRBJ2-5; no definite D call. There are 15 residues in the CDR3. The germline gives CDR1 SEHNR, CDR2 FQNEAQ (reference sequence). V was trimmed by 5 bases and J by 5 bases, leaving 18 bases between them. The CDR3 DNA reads TGTGCCAGCAGCACTTTCCTCGGAAGCCGGGAGACCCAGTACTTC. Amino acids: CASSTFLGSRETQYF. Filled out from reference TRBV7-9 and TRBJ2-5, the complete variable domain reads DTGVSQNPRHKITKRGQNVTFRCDPISEHNRLYWYRQTLGQGPEFLTYFQNEAQLEKSRLLSDRFSAERPKGSFSTLEIQRTEQGDSAMYLCASSTFLGSRETQYFGPGTRLLVL.

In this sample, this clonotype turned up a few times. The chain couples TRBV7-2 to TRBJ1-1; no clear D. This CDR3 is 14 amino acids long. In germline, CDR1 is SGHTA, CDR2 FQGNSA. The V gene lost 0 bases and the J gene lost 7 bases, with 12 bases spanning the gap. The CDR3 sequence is CASSLAGSAREAFF. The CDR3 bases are TGTGCCAGCAGCTTAGCGGGGAGCGCCCGTGAAGCTTTCTTT.

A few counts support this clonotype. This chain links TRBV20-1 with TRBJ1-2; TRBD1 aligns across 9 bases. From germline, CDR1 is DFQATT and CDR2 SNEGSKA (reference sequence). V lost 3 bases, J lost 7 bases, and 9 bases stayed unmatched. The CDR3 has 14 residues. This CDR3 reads CSARDDRGSTGYTF. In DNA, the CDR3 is TGCAGTGCTAGGGACGACAGGGGGTCGACTGGCTACACCTTC.

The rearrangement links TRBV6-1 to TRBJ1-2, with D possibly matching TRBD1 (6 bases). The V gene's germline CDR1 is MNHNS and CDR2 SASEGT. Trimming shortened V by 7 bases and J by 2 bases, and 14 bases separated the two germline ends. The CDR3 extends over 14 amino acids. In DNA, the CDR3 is TGTGCCAGCAATGACAGGTCGGAAAACTATGGCTACACCTTC. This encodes CASNDRSENYGYTF.

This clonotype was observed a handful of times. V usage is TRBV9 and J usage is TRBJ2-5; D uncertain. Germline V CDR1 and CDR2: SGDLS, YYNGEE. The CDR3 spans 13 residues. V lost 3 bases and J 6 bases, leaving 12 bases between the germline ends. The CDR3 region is CASSGTTEQTQYF. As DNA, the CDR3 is TGTGCCAGCAGCGGCACAACAGAGCAGACCCAGTACTTC.

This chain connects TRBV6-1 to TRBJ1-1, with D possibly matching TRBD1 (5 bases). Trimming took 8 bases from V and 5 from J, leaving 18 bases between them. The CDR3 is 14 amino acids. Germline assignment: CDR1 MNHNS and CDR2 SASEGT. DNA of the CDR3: TGTGCCAGCGTACCGGGACCTGTCGGTACTGAAGCTTTCTTT. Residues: CASVPGPVGTEAFF.

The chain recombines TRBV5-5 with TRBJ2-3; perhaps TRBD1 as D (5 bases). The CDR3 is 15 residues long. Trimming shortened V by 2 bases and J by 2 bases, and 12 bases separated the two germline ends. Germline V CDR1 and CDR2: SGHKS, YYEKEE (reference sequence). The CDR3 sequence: CASSFAGKFTDTQYF. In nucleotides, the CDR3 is TGTGCCAGCAGCTTCGCAGGGAAATTCACAGATACGCAGTATTTT.

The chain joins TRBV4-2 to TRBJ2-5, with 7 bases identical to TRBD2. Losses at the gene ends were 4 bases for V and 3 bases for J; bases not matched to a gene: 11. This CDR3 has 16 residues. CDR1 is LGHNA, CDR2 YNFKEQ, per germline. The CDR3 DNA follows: TGTGCCAGCAGCCCCTTAGGAGGGAGGGTCGAAGAGACCCAGTACTTC. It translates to CASSPLGGRVEETQYF.

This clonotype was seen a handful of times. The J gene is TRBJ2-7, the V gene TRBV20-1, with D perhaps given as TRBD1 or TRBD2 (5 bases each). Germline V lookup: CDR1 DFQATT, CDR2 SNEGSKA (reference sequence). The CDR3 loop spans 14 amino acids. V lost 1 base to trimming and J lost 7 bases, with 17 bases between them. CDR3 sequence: CSARVVLGVEEQYF. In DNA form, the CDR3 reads TGCAGTGCTAGAGTAGTTTTGGGGGTCGAAGAGCAGTACTTC.

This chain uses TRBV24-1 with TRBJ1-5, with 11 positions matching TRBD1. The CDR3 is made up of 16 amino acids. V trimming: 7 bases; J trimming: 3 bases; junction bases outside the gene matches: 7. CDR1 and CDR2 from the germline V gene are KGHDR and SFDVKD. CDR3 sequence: CATSQPGQGDNQPQHF. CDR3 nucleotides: TGTGCCACCAGCCAGCCGGGACAGGGGGACAATCAGCCCCAGCATTTT.

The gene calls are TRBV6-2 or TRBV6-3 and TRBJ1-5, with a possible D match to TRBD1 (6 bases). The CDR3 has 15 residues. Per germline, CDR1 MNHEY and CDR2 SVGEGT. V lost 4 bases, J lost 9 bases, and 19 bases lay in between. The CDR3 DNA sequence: TGTGCCAGCAGTTCAAGTGACAGGTCAATTTGGCCCCAGCATTTT. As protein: CASSSSDRSIWPQHF.

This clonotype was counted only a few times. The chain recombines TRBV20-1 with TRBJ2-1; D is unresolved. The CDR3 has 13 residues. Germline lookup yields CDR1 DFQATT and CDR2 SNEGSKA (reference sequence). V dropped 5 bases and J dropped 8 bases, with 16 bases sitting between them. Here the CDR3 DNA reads TGCAGTGCTGAGCGCCAGACCCACGATGAGCAGTTCTTC. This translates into CSAERQTHDEQFF.

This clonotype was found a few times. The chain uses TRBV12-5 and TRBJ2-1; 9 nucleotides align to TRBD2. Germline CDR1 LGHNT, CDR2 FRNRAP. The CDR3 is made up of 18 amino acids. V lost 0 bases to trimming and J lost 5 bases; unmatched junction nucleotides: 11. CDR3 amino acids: CASGLVRPSGIPHNEQFF. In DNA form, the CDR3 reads TGTGCTAGTGGTTTGGTACGGCCTAGCGGGATCCCCCACAATGAGCAGTTCTTC.

CDR3 region: CASSSTDRLYEQYF. DNA for the CDR3: TGTGCCAGCAGCTCGACCGACAGACTATACGAGCAGTACTTC. This chain joins TRBV7-9 and TRBJ2-7, with D possibly being TRBD1 or TRBD2 (5 bases each). V lost 4 bases, J lost 4 bases, and 14 bases lay in between. The germline CDR1 and CDR2 sequences are SEHNR and FQNEAQ (reference sequence). The CDR3 extends over 14 amino acids.

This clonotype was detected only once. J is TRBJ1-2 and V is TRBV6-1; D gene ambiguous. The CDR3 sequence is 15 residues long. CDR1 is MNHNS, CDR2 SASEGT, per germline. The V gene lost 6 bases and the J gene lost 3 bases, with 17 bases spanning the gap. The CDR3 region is CASSSGNGAYYGYTF. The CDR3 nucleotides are TGTGCCAGCAGCTCGGGGAACGGCGCCTACTATGGCTACACCTTC.

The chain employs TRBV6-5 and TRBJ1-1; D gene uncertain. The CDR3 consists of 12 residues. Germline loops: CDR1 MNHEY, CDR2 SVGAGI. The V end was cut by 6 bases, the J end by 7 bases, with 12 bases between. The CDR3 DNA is TGTGCCAGCAGCCGGAATAGAGGTGAAGCTTTCTTT. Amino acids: CASSRNRGEAFF.

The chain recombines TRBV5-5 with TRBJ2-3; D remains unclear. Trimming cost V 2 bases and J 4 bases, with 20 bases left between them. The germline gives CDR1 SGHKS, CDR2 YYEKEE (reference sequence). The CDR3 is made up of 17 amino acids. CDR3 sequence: CASSFGDWYQDADTQYF. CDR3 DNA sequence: TGTGCCAGCAGCTTCGGTGACTGGTATCAGGACGCAGATACGCAGTATTTT.

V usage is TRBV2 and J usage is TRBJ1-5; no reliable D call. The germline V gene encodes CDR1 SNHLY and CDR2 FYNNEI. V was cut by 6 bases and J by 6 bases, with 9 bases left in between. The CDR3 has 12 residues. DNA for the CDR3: TGTGCCAGCAGAGACTCAGGTCAGCCCCAGCATTTT. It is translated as CASRDSGQPQHF.

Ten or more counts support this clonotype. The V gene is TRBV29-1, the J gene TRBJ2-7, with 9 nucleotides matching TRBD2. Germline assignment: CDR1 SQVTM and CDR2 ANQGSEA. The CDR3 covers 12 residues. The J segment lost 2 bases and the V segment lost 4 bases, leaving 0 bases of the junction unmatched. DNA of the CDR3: TGCAGCGTTGCTAGCGGGGCCTACGAGCAGTACTTC. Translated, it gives CSVASGAYEQYF.

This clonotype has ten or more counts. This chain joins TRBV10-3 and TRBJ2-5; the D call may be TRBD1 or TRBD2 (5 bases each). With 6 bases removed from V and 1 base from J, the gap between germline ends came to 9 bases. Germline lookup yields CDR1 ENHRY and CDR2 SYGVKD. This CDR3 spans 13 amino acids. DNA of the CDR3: TGTGCCATCAGGCCGGGACCCCAAGAGACCCAGTACTTC. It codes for CAIRPGPQETQYF.

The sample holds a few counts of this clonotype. The CDR3 sequence: CASSTTGYTDTQYF. CDR3 DNA sequence: TGCGCCAGCAGCACGACAGGGTACACAGATACGCAGTATTTT. The rearrangement links TRBV5-1 to TRBJ2-3; the match to TRBD1 covers 7 bases. In germline, CDR1 is SGHRS, CDR2 YFSETQ. Trimming cost V 4 bases and J 2 bases; bases outside gene matches: 4. This CDR3 has 14 residues.

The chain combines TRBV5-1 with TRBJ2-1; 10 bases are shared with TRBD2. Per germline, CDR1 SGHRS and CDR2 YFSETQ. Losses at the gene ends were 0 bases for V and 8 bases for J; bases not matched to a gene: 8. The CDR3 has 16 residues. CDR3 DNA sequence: TGCGCCAGCAGCTTGGGTAGCGGGAGGATTGGGGATGAGCAGTTCTTC. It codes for CASSLGSGRIGDEQFF.